These T cell receptor beta chains were read from a single sample in a study of CD8+ T cells in alopecia areata. Data came from immunoSEQ multiplex PCR; TCRdb stores just in-frame clones and leaves some out. Of 13,000 to 15,000 clones in the sample, around 50% are singletons; the top ten hold approximately 3.6%. The sequenced sample consisted of CD4+ Tregs sorted from blood. Every receptor here comes from a human donor with alopecia areata. Both conserved end residues are part of each CDR3. D genes are given only for firm matches. Expanded clones get a size class; other rows say once, few or many, or leave the size out.

v_gene	abundance	d_gene	j_gene	CDR3nt	CDR3aa
TRBV11-2	-	-	TRBJ2-5	TGTGCCAGCAGCCCCTCCCGGGTCCAAGAGACCCAGTACTTC	CASSPSRVQETQYF
TRBV10-3	few	-	TRBJ1-2	TGTGCCATCAGTGAAAACAGCTATGGCTACACCTTC	CAISENSYGYTF
TRBV6-1	few	-	TRBJ2-2	TGTGCCAGCAGTTCTAGGGGCACCGGGGAGCTGTTTTTT	CASSSRGTGELFF
TRBV5-1	-	-	TRBJ2-7	TGCGCCAGCAGCTCCAGCTCCTACGAGCAGTACTTC	CASSSSSYEQYF
TRBV7-9	few	-	TRBJ2-7	TGTGCCAGCAGGATAAGCGGTCACGAGCAGTACTTC	CASRISGHEQYF
TRBV11-2	-	-	TRBJ2-3	TGTGCCAGCAGCCGAAGGTTCCGTAATCATACGCAGTATTTT	CASSRRFRNHTQYF
TRBV7-2	-	-	TRBJ2-2	TGTGCCAGCTTAAGGGCGGGGCGCACCGGGGAGCTGTTTTTT	CASLRAGRTGELFF
TRBV27	-	-	TRBJ1-5	TGTGCCAGCAGTTGGAATAGCAATCAGCCCCAGCATTTT	CASSWNSNQPQHF
TRBV7-3	-	-	TRBJ2-7	TGTGCCAGCAGCTTAACTGCGGGAAGCTCCTACGAGCAGTACTTC	CASSLTAGSSYEQYF
TRBV10-2	-	-	TRBJ2-3	TGCGCCAGCAGTGATAGGGCAGATACGCAGTATTTT	CASSDRADTQYF
TRBV27	-	TRBD1	TRBJ1-2	TGTGCCAGCAGCTTTTACATCAGGGGGCGCGGCTATGGCTACACCTTC	CASSFYIRGRGYGYTF
TRBV5-6	-	-	TRBJ2-2	TGTGCCAGCAGCCTGACAGCCGCCGGGGAGCTGTTTTTT	CASSLTAAGELFF
TRBV19	-	TRBD2	TRBJ2-5	TGTGCCAGTAGTCGAGGTAGCGGGAGCGAGACCCAGTACTTC	CASSRGSGSETQYF
TRBV6-5	-	-	TRBJ1-1	TGTGCCAGCAGTCGCGGGTGGACCACGAACACTGAAGCTTTCTTT	CASSRGWTTNTEAFF
TRBV28	few	TRBD2	TRBJ2-5	TGTGCCAGCAGTCAGTCTAGCGGGAGGATCCCGGGGGAGACCCAGTACTTC	CASSQSSGRIPGETQYF
TRBV5-1	-	TRBD2	TRBJ2-1	TGCGCCAGCAGCCTTGCGTTAGCGGGAGTCTCCTACAATGAGCAGTTCTTC	CASSLALAGVSYNEQFF
TRBV5-1	-	TRBD2	TRBJ2-3	TGCGCCAGCAGCTTGGCCCGACTAGCGCCGAAGCCAGATACGCAGTATTTT	CASSLARLAPKPDTQYF
TRBV5-7	-	TRBD1	TRBJ1-4	TGTGCCAGCAGCTTGGGACAGGGGGCTCCTAATGAAAAACTGTTTTTT	CASSLGQGAPNEKLFF
TRBV4-1	-	-	TRBJ1-3	TGCGCCAGCAGCCCTAGTCGTGACAGGACTGGAAACACCATATATTTT	CASSPSRDRTGNTIYF
TRBV5-1	few	TRBD1	TRBJ2-5	TGCGCCAGCAGCGAGGGACAGTCCGGAGGGACCCAGTACTTC	CASSEGQSGGTQYF
TRBV28	-	-	TRBJ1-5	TGTGCCAGCACCATTTATAGCAATCAGCCCCAGCATTTT	CASTIYSNQPQHF
TRBV5-1	once	-	TRBJ2-2	TGCGCCAGCGCAACAGGGTTGAACACCGGGGAGCTGTTTTTT	CASATGLNTGELFF
TRBV5-8	-	TRBD1	TRBJ1-1	TGTGCCAGCAGCGCGAGACAGGGGACGAACACTGAAGCTTTCTTT	CASSARQGTNTEAFF
TRBV27	-	-	TRBJ2-7	TGTGCCAGCAGCTCCGGGACGCCCTTCCGGGGCTCCTACGAGCAGTACTTC	CASSSGTPFRGSYEQYF
TRBV7-8	-	TRBD1	TRBJ1-5	TGTGCCAGCAGCTTTCAGGACAGGGGGTTTAATAATCAGCCCCAGCATTTT	CASSFQDRGFNNQPQHF
TRBV6-5	-	-	TRBJ2-1	TGTGCCAGCAGTCCGGGGCTAGCGTGGAATGAGCAGTTCTTC	CASSPGLAWNEQFF
TRBV5-4	-	TRBD2	TRBJ2-3	TGTGCCAGCAGCTACGAATTGGTGCGGGAGGCCGGGACAGATACGCAGTATTTT	CASSYELVREAGTDTQYF
TRBV18	-	TRBD1	TRBJ2-1	TGTGCCAGCTCACCGTTCACCCAGGGGGCCAATGAGCAGTTCTTC	CASSPFTQGANEQFF
TRBV14	-	-	TRBJ2-2	TGTGCCAGCAGCCAACGGTGGGGCCTTAACACCGGGGAGCTGTTTTTT	CASSQRWGLNTGELFF
TRBV5-1	-	TRBD1	TRBJ2-1	TGCGCCAGCAGCTCTCCCGGGACAGGGGTTAATGAGCAGTTCTTC	CASSSPGTGVNEQFF
TRBV30	-	-	TRBJ2-1	TGTGCCTGGAGTTGGCGGTCCTACAATGAGCAGTTCTTC	CAWSWRSYNEQFF
TRBV19	-	-	TRBJ2-1	TGTGCCAGTTCTGCCCACTCGAGCTATTACAATGAGCAGTTCTTC	CASSAHSSYYNEQFF
TRBV6-5	-	TRBD1	TRBJ1-1	TGTGCCAGCAGAGACAGGGTGTGGGACACTGAAGCTTTCTTT	CASRDRVWDTEAFF
TRBV5-1	-	-	TRBJ1-2	TGCGCCAGCAGCGGGAGGCTGTCAGCTAACTATGGCTACACCTTC	CASSGRLSANYGYTF